Reported below is one TCR beta chain. The V segment lost 6 bases and the J segment 1 base; nucleotides outside the gene matches: 1. CDR1 is SNHLY, CDR2 FYNNEI, per germline. This CDR3 comprises 13 residues. This record comes from a study of cytomegalovirus exposure and HLA in healthy donors. On the study more broadly: T cells numbering around 190 million yielded fewer than 140 million unique TCR beta sequences in an earlier analysis.

Donors were nominally healthy when sampled, though unrecorded immune exposures were likely. The PCR ran on 60 Vbeta and 13 Jbeta primers. The authors' processing: Some 9.9 million of some 80 million unique TCR beta chains were shared, per a later count. Some clones are missing from TCRdb's copy, which holds only in-frame ones; the method was immunoSEQ multiplex PCR. V, J and clone size were drawn from that table, and D and trimming were deduced from the DNA. The data show about 160,000 clones, about 68% seen once. Sequenced: PBMCs. The V and J genes are TRBV2 and TRBJ1-1, with 8 positions matching TRBD1. This clonotype was obtained from a female donor in good health and CMV-seronegative. CDR3 bases: TGTGCCAGCAGCGGACAGGGGAACACTGAAGCTTTCTTT. This codes for CASSGQGNTEAFF.